Below, 31 T cell receptor beta chains from the same sample are listed, as sequenced in a study of blood T cell repertoires in COVID-19. Libraries were prepared by immunoSEQ multiplex PCR; TCRdb keeps only in-frame clonotypes and omits some of them. The sample yields roughly 110,000 clones, 80% to 95% seen once. The material sequenced was peripheral blood. The receptors derive from a woman aged 25 to 39 with acute or convalescent COVID-19.

The chain couples TRBV5-6 to TRBJ1-2, with 9 bases aligning to TRBD1. This CDR3 region has 14 residues. Unmatched junction bases numbered 6, after V lost 2 bases and J lost 7 bases. The germline CDR1 and CDR2 sequences are SGHDT and YYEEEE. Written as DNA, the CDR3 is TGTGCCAGCAGCTTTGGACAGGGGTGGCCTGGCTACACCTTC. It is translated as CASSFGQGWPGYTF.

V and J are TRBV28 and TRBJ1-1; a weak D match, TRBD1 (5 bases). CDR3 length: 16 amino acids. V was shortened by 5 bases and J by 4 bases, with 20 bases between the two germline ends. Germline lookup yields CDR1 MDHEN and CDR2 SYDVKM. The CDR3 loop is CASSKASGTRSTEAFF. CDR3 bases: TGTGCCAGCAGTAAGGCATCGGGGACTCGGAGCACTGAAGCTTTCTTT.

V and J are TRBV28 and TRBJ2-7; 16 bases agree with TRBD2. This CDR3 is built from 19 residues. Germline-derived CDR1 and CDR2 are MDHEN and SYDVKM. With 5 bases clipped from V and 4 bases from J, the junction kept 14 bases outside the gene matches. CDR3 loop: CASSINRGTSGRDQYEQYF. CDR3 DNA sequence: TGTGCCAGCAGTATAAACAGGGGGACTAGCGGGAGGGACCAGTACGAGCAGTACTTC.

The chain links TRBV3-1 (or the pseudogene TRBV3-2) to TRBJ2-5, with 12 bases lining up with TRBD2. Germline CDR1 and CDR2: LGHDT and YNNKEL (reference sequence). The CDR3 totals 16 residues. V gave up 0 bases and J gave up 7 bases; unmatched junction bases: 6. This CDR3 reads CASSQEGGLAGRTQYF. The CDR3, as DNA: TGTGCCAGCAGCCAAGAGGGTGGACTAGCGGGACGGACCCAGTACTTC.

The J gene is TRBJ2-7, the V gene TRBV28; 7 nucleotides match TRBD2. The CDR3 length is 14 residues. The V gene end was trimmed by 3 bases and the J gene end by 0 bases; junction bases not matched to a gene: 2. Per the germline V gene, CDR1 is MDHEN and CDR2 is SYDVKM. The CDR3 is CASSFSGGSYEQYF. DNA of the CDR3: TGTGCCAGCAGTTTTTCGGGGGGCTCCTACGAGCAGTACTTC. Full variable domain (missing parts from reference TRBV28 and TRBJ2-7): DVKVTQSSRYLVKRTGEKVFLECVQDMDHENMFWYRQDPGLGLRLIYFSYDVKMKEKGDIPEGYSVSREKKERFSLILESASTNQTSMYLCASSFSGGSYEQYFGPGTRLTVT.

V is TRBV3-1 (or the pseudogene TRBV3-2) and J is TRBJ2-7, with D unresolved. Germline V gene sequence: CDR1 LGHDT, CDR2 YNNKEL (reference sequence). The length of the CDR3 is 13 residues. Trimming cost V 10 bases and J 6 bases, with 19 bases left between them. The DNA of the CDR3 is TGTGCCAACTCCGTTACCTTTTTGGTCGAGCAGTACTTC. Protein sequence: CANSVTFLVEQYF.

A note on this clone: The junction departs from germline at one end; a sequencing error may be responsible. CDR3 in amino acids: CASSQDLRECKF. The CDR3 DNA sequence: TGCGCCAGCAGCCAAGATCTACGGGAATGCAAATTC. The chain uses TRBV4-1 and TRBJ1-2; D call uncertain. CDR3 length: 12 residues. In germline, CDR1 is MGHRA, CDR2 YSYEKL.

This clone occurred a few times. V gene TRBV10-2 combines with J gene TRBJ2-1; 7 bases map to TRBD1. CDR1 and CDR2 from the germline V gene are WSHSY and SAAADI. Trimming cost V 5 bases and J 9 bases; bases outside gene matches: 10. The CDR3 has 14 residues. This CDR3 is CASSSPGTVREQFF. CDR3 bases: TGCGCCAGCAGTTCTCCTGGGACAGTCCGTGAGCAGTTCTTC.

The V call is TRBV24-1, the J call TRBJ1-4; D perhaps matches TRBD1 (6 bases). V was cut by 5 bases and J by 7 bases, with 13 bases left in between. This CDR3 has 14 amino acids. Per germline, CDR1 KGHDR and CDR2 SFDVKD. DNA of the CDR3: TGTGCCACCAGTGCACCAGGGGCAGGTGAAAAACTGTTTTTT. Its translation is CATSAPGAGEKLFF.

This rearrangement joins TRBV28 to TRBJ1-4, with a possible D match to TRBD1 (5 bases). This CDR3 has 15 amino acids. The germline V gene encodes CDR1 MDHEN and CDR2 SYDVKM. Trimming cost V 10 bases and J 7 bases, with 22 bases left between them. The CDR3 DNA is TGTGCCACCAGGAGTCAGGCCCCGCAGGGTGAAAAACTGTTTTTT. The encoded protein is CATRSQAPQGEKLFF.

The chain couples TRBV7-2 to TRBJ2-5, with D possibly matching TRBD1 (6 bases). Trimming left V 5 bases short and J 3 bases short, with 13 bases between. CDR3 length equals 14 residues. The germline V gene encodes CDR1 SGHTA and CDR2 FQGNSA. The CDR3 nucleotides read TGTGCCAGCAGCGCACGGACAGTGAAAGAGACCCAGTACTTC. It codes for CASSARTVKETQYF.

The J gene is TRBJ1-2, the V gene TRBV5-1; 7 positions agree with TRBD1. The CDR3 length is 15 residues. J was trimmed by 7 bases and V by 0 bases; bases with no gene match: 9. Germline CDR1 reads SGHRS; CDR2 reads YFSETQ. The CDR3 spells CASSLGQGGQSGYTF. The DNA of the CDR3 is TGCGCCAGCAGCTTGGGACAGGGCGGGCAAAGTGGCTACACCTTC.

The chain combines TRBV28 with TRBJ1-2; D call uncertain. Germline V gene sequence: CDR1 MDHEN, CDR2 SYDVKM. The CDR3 has 15 amino acids. V was shortened by 6 bases and J by 1 base, with 15 bases between the two germline ends. The CDR3 sequence is CASRVTRSLNYGYTF. The CDR3 bases are TGTGCCAGCAGAGTCACCCGGTCGCTTAACTATGGCTACACCTTC.

The chain has TRBV14 and TRBJ2-3, with TRBD2 matching 10 bases. Trimming cost V 0 bases and J 1 base; bases outside gene matches: 4. The CDR3 consists of 17 residues. Germline lookup yields CDR1 SGHDN and CDR2 FVKESK. CDR3 loop: CASSQEIAGGRTDTQYF. The CDR3 DNA follows: TGTGCCAGCAGCCAAGAAATAGCGGGGGGCCGCACAGATACGCAGTATTTT.

The rearrangement uses TRBV11-3 and TRBJ1-4, with TRBD1 identical over 9 bases. Germline CDR1 is SGHNT and CDR2 is YENEEA. Trimming took 5 bases from V and 6 from J; bases not matched to a gene: 16. This CDR3 contains 18 residues. CDR3 DNA: TGTGCCAGCAGCCCCAGTGGGGGTGCCGGGACAGGGTATGAAAAACTGTTTTTT. This translates into CASSPSGGAGTGYEKLFF.

The DNA for the CDR3 is TGTGCCATCAGTCTGGTCGGGGGTGGGGGCACTGAAGCTTTCTTT. Its translation is CAISLVGGGGTEAFF. The chain recombines TRBV10-3 with TRBJ1-1; a possible D gene is TRBD1 (5 bases). The CDR3 has 15 residues. Trimming removed 5 bases at V and 4 bases at J, with 17 bases between. The germline CDR1 and CDR2 sequences are ENHRY and SYGVKD.

This sequence joins TRBV4-1 and TRBJ2-7; 12 bases are a match to TRBD1. CDR1 MGHRA and CDR2 YSYEKL come from the germline V gene. There are 15 residues in the CDR3. Trimming removed 4 bases from V and 2 bases from J; junction bases left unmatched: 3. The CDR3 here is CASSPGQGAPYEQYF. CDR3 in DNA: TGCGCCAGCAGCCCGGGACAGGGGGCCCCCTACGAGCAGTACTTC.

This chain uses TRBV15 with TRBJ2-1; TRBD2 matches at 11 bases. Germline values: CDR1 LNHNV, CDR2 YYDKDF (reference sequence). The V gene end was trimmed by 3 bases and the J gene end by 4 bases; junction bases not matched to a gene: 5. The CDR3 runs to 16 residues. The CDR3 DNA reads as TGTGCCACCAGCAGGGGAGGGACTAGCGGTTACAATGAGCAGTTCTTC. Residues: CATSRGGTSGYNEQFF.

The CDR3 sequence: CASRPTGGFSGANVLTF. The CDR3, as DNA: TGTGCCAGCAGGCCGACAGGGGGCTTTTCGGGGGCCAACGTCCTGACTTTC. The chain uses TRBV7-2 and TRBJ2-6; 10 bases agree with TRBD1. Germline CDR1 and CDR2: SGHTA and FQGNSA. V was pared by 6 bases and J by 4 bases, with 9 bases of the junction left unmatched. The CDR3 has 17 amino acids.

The chain links TRBV6-6 to TRBJ1-5; D is unresolved. V lost 2 bases and J 7 bases, leaving 12 bases between the germline ends. From germline, CDR1 is MNHNY and CDR2 SVGAGI (reference sequence). This CDR3 has 14 amino acids. The CDR3 loop reads CASSYDFDGQPQHF. The CDR3 nucleotides are TGTGCCAGCAGTTACGATTTTGATGGCCAGCCCCAGCATTTT.

The chain combines TRBV18 with TRBJ2-6; 7 nucleotides match TRBD1. V shed 5 bases, J shed 1 base, and the junction held 14 bases outside the gene matches. There are 19 residues in the CDR3. Germline V lookup: CDR1 KGHSH, CDR2 LQKENI. Here the CDR3 DNA reads TGTGCCAGCTCAGTCATGACAGGGAGATCGATTTCTGGGGCCAACGTCCTGACTTTC. Translated, it gives CASSVMTGRSISGANVLTF.

The chain joins TRBV27 to TRBJ1-5; 10 positions agree with TRBD1. The length of the CDR3 is 15 residues. CDR1 and CDR2 (germline): MNHEY, SMNVEV (reference sequence). The trim removed 6 bases at V and 7 bases at J, leaving 9 bases unmatched. CDR3: CASSPRQGAGQPQHF. CDR3 coding DNA: TGTGCCAGCAGCCCACGACAGGGGGCAGGGCAGCCCCAGCATTTT.

V and J are TRBV28 and TRBJ1-2; D is uncertain. The CDR3 is made up of 13 amino acids. Germline CDR1 MDHEN, CDR2 SYDVKM. V was pared by 3 bases and J by 3 bases, with 8 bases between. The chain's CDR3 is CASSLSVYYGYTF. The CDR3 DNA reads TGTGCCAGCAGTTTGAGTGTATACTATGGCTACACCTTC.

Only one count was recorded for this clone. The chain carries TRBV30 and TRBJ2-5; D not certain. V lost 1 base to trimming and J lost 5 bases, with 11 bases between them. The CDR3 spans 13 residues. The germline V gene encodes CDR1 GTSNPN and CDR2 SVGIG (reference sequence). The CDR3 loop reads CAWSAVPRETQYF. The CDR3 DNA reads as TGTGCCTGGAGTGCCGTTCCGCGGGAGACCCAGTACTTC.

This chain links TRBV28 with TRBJ2-7; 9 bases align to TRBD2. The CDR3 totals 13 residues. With 2 bases clipped from V and 4 bases from J, the junction kept 0 bases outside the gene matches. Germline V gene sequence: CDR1 MDHEN, CDR2 SYDVKM. In nucleotides, the CDR3 is TGTGCCAGCAGTTTACTAGCGGGGTACGAGCAGTACTTC. It translates to CASSLLAGYEQYF.

There are a few counts of this clone. The J gene is TRBJ1-5, the V gene TRBV6-6; D gene ambiguous. V was shortened by 1 base and J by 7 bases, with 11 bases between the two germline ends. In germline, CDR1 is MNHNY, CDR2 SVGAGI (reference sequence). The CDR3 is 14 amino acids. The CDR3, as DNA: TGTGCCAGCAGTTACTTGGAGGGTATCCAGCCCCAGCATTTT. This translates into CASSYLEGIQPQHF.

This clone was seen once. The genes are TRBV4-1 and TRBJ2-1, with 10 bases that match TRBD2. The CDR3 contains 17 residues. Germline CDR1 and CDR2: MGHRA and YSYEKL. Germline trimming cut 1 base from V and 4 bases from J; bases unmatched to any gene: 7. The CDR3 coding sequence is TGCGCCAGCAGCCAAGGGGTTCTAGCGGGGGTGTACAATGAGCAGTTCTTC. Translated: CASSQGVLAGVYNEQFF.

V is TRBV10-1 and J is TRBJ2-2, with D tentatively TRBD2 (7 bases). Germline V CDR1 and CDR2: WNHNN, SYGVQD (reference sequence). Trimming pared 8 bases from V and 5 bases from J, leaving 15 bases between. There are 14 residues in the CDR3. The CDR3, as DNA: TGCGCCAGCGGGGGCCCCGGGGGGACCGGGGAGCTGTTTTTT. It yields the protein CASGGPGGTGELFF.

V is TRBV11-2 and J is TRBJ1-2; TRBD1 matches at 12 bases. The CDR3 has 15 amino acids. Germline lookup yields CDR1 SGHAT and CDR2 FQNNGV. Trimming cost V 1 base and J 5 bases; bases outside gene matches: 2. In DNA form, the CDR3 reads TGTGCCAGCAGCTTAGCGGGACAGGGGGCTTATGGCTACACCTTC. Protein: CASSLAGQGAYGYTF.

This rearrangement joins TRBV13 to TRBJ2-3; 13 nucleotides match TRBD2. Trimming at V came to 5 bases and at J to 3 bases, leaving 2 bases not matched to a gene. Germline-derived CDR1 and CDR2 are PRHDT and FYEKMQ (reference sequence). This CDR3 spans 15 amino acids. The CDR3 DNA sequence: TGTGCCAGCAGCCGGACTAGCGGGGGAACAGATACGCAGTATTTT. As protein: CASSRTSGGTDTQYF.

CDR3 nucleotides: TGCGCCAGCACCGGATCTCATTTCGCAGGGGACACTGAAGCTTTCTTT. Residues: CASTGSHFAGDTEAFF. The rearrangement links TRBV10-2 to TRBJ1-1; D is perhaps TRBD1 (6 bases). Deletions cut 7 bases from V and 3 bases from J, with 21 bases between. CDR3 length: 16 residues. Germline V gives CDR1 WSHSY, CDR2 SAAADI.